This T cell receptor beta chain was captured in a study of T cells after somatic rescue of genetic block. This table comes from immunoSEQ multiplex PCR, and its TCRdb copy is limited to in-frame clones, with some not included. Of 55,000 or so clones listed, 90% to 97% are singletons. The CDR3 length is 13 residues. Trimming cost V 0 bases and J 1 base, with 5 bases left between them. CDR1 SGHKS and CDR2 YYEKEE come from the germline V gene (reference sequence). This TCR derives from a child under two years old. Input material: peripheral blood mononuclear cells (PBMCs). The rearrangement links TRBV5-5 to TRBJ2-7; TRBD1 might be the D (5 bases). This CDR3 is CASSLGQSYEQYF. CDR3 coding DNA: TGTGCCAGCAGCTTGGGACAGTCCTACGAGCAGTACTTC. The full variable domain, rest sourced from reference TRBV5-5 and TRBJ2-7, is DAGVTQSPTHLIKTRGQQVTLRCSPISGHKSVSWYQQVLGQGPQFIFQYYEKEERGRGNFPDRFSARQFPNYSSELNVNALLLGDSALYLCASSLGQSYEQYFGPGTRLTVT.